The 29 T cell receptor beta chains in this list originate from one sample, sequenced in a study of shared clonotypes between healthy human individuals. The table came from immunoSEQ multiplex PCR; TCRdb's copy has only in-frame clones and leaves some out. This table holds approximately 1.9 million clones, 93% found once. Positively selected for CCR7, the CD45RO-negative cells used as naive CD8 cells excluded terminally differentiated effector memory CD45RA+ cells. Material for sequencing was naive CD8+ T cells from PBMCs. These receptors all stem from a man younger than 35 in good health. Some clones in this sample may be carry-over from other donors' samples.

The chain combines TRBV5-4 with TRBJ2-5; 10 bases line up with TRBD1. The CDR3 runs to 15 residues. Germline CDR1 and CDR2: SGHNT and YYREEE (reference sequence). The V and J ends lost 4 bases and 1 base, in that order; junction bases with no gene match: 4. The CDR3 spells CASSGTGAIQETQYF. The CDR3 coding sequence is TGTGCCAGCAGCGGGACAGGGGCTATCCAAGAGACCCAGTACTTC.

To note about this clone: Additional DNA sequences in this sample encode the identical CDR3. The CDR3 sequence is CASSLAGMNTEAFF. The CDR3 DNA reads as TGTGCCAGCAGCCTGGCGGGGATGAACACTGAAGCTTTCTTT. This chain uses TRBV27 with TRBJ1-1; D unresolved. V lost 6 bases to trimming and J lost 0 bases, with 11 bases between them. CDR3 length: 14 amino acids. Germline V lookup: CDR1 MNHEY, CDR2 SMNVEV (reference sequence).

This chain links TRBV28 with TRBJ1-5; D is ambiguous. The CDR3 extends over 19 amino acids. CDR1 and CDR2 (germline): MDHEN, SYDVKM. Deletions cut 6 bases from V and 0 bases from J, with 24 bases between. The CDR3 sequence is CASSQRTARAPYSNQPQHF. CDR3 in DNA: TGTGCCAGCAGCCAGAGGACCGCTAGGGCCCCTTATAGCAATCAGCCCCAGCATTTT.

The genes are TRBV19 and TRBJ2-1; D remains unclear. Deletions cut 3 bases from V and 0 bases from J, with 9 bases between. Looked up from germline, CDR1 is LNHDA and CDR2 is SQIVND (reference sequence). The CDR3 runs to 15 residues. CDR3 in amino acids: CASSIWTTSYNEQFF. In nucleotides, the CDR3 is TGTGCCAGTAGTATCTGGACCACCTCCTACAATGAGCAGTTCTTC. Looking up the rest from reference TRBV19 and TRBJ2-1 gives the full variable domain: DGGITQSPKYLFRKEGQNVTLSCEQNLNHDAMYWYRQDPGQGLRLIYYSQIVNDFQKGDIAEGYSVSREKKESFPLTVTSAQKNPTAFYLCASSIWTTSYNEQFFGPGTRLTVL.

The chain joins TRBV4-3 to TRBJ2-7, with 10 bases that match TRBD1. The CDR3 consists of 17 residues. After removal of 0 bases from V and 3 bases from J, the junction contained 8 bases not matched to a gene. Germline CDR1 is LGHNA and CDR2 is YSLEER. The CDR3 DNA follows: TGCGCCAGCAGCCAAGATTGGCTAGGGGACAGGGGCTACGAGCAGTACTTC. The encoded protein is CASSQDWLGDRGYEQYF.

V gene TRBV19 combines with J gene TRBJ1-2, with a possible D match to TRBD1 (5 bases). The V end was cut by 5 bases, the J end by 6 bases, with 22 bases between. Germline values: CDR1 LNHDA, CDR2 SQIVND (reference sequence). The CDR3 loop spans 16 amino acids. CDR3 residues: CASSPTPGPSRNGYTF. The CDR3 DNA reads TGTGCCAGTAGTCCAACCCCGGGACCCTCTCGGAATGGCTACACCTTC.

The V and J genes are TRBV19 and TRBJ2-7; 8 nucleotides agree with TRBD1. CDR3 length equals 13 residues. After removal of 6 bases from V and 5 bases from J, the junction contained 6 bases not matched to a gene. In germline, CDR1 is LNHDA, CDR2 SQIVND (reference sequence). CDR3 DNA: TGTGCCAGTAGCCGGACAGGGTACGACGAGCAGTACTTC. This translates into CASSRTGYDEQYF.

The chain couples TRBV27 to TRBJ2-4, with D maybe TRBD2 (5 bases). Trimming removed 4 bases at V and 4 bases at J, with 8 bases between. The CDR3 sequence is 13 residues long. Germline loops: CDR1 MNHEY, CDR2 SMNVEV (reference sequence). The CDR3 coding sequence is TGTGCCAGCAGTTCCCAGCGGAAAAACATTCAGTACTTC. This encodes CASSSQRKNIQYF.

The chain carries TRBV19 and TRBJ1-1; D possibly corresponds to TRBD1 (6 bases). The CDR3 runs to 14 residues. V gave up 3 bases and J gave up 5 bases, with 13 bases separating them. Germline V lookup: CDR1 LNHDA, CDR2 SQIVND (reference sequence). The CDR3 DNA sequence: TGTGCCAGTAGTATCGGGGGCGCCGTGACTGAAGCTTTCTTT. The encoded protein is CASSIGGAVTEAFF.

This clone was observed once. The rearrangement uses TRBV27 and TRBJ2-5, with D perhaps matching TRBD1 (5 bases). Germline CDR1 reads MNHEY; CDR2 reads SMNVEV (reference sequence). The CDR3 totals 14 residues. Trimming left V 2 bases short and J 4 bases short, with 11 bases between. The CDR3 is CASSLQGFGETQYF. In DNA form, the CDR3 reads TGTGCCAGCAGTTTACAGGGATTTGGAGAGACCCAGTACTTC.

This chain connects TRBV27 to TRBJ1-1, with D unresolved. This CDR3 has 14 residues. In germline, CDR1 is MNHEY, CDR2 SMNVEV (reference sequence). Trimming removed 5 bases at V and 1 base at J, with 11 bases between. CDR3 DNA: TGTGCCAGCAGTACCATAGGAGGGAACACTGAAGCTTTCTTT. Amino acids: CASSTIGGNTEAFF.

The chain is built from TRBV5-6 and TRBJ1-5; TRBD1 matches at 8 bases. The germline CDR1 and CDR2 sequences are SGHDT and YYEEEE. Losses at the gene ends were 7 bases for V and 4 bases for J; bases not matched to a gene: 7. This CDR3 is 14 amino acids long. In DNA form, the CDR3 reads TGTGCCAGCCGTGCATGGACAGGGAATCAGCCCCAGCATTTT. It specifies CASRAWTGNQPQHF.

The rearrangement links TRBV29-1 to TRBJ2-1; no firm D call. The CDR3 is 12 amino acids. The germline gives CDR1 SQVTM, CDR2 ANQGSEA. V shed 4 bases and J shed 5 bases, with 9 bases lying between them. The CDR3, as DNA: TGCAGCGTTGGGAAGCAGGACAATGAGCAGTTCTTC. This codes for CSVGKQDNEQFF.

The chain is built from TRBV29-1 and TRBJ2-3, with 7 bases identical to TRBD2. J was trimmed by 2 bases and V by 7 bases; bases with no gene match: 6. The CDR3 sequence is 13 residues long. Germline V lookup: CDR1 SQVTM, CDR2 ANQGSEA. The CDR3 is CSGEGPFTDTQYF. The CDR3 DNA sequence: TGCAGCGGGGAGGGACCGTTCACAGATACGCAGTATTTT.

In regard to this clone: This same CDR3 is encoded by further DNA sequences in the sample. V is TRBV6-6 and J is TRBJ2-1; 13 nucleotides match TRBD2. Looked up from germline, CDR1 is MNHNY and CDR2 is SVGAGI (reference sequence). The CDR3 covers 15 residues. The junction had 4 bases not matched to a gene; V was cut back by 6 bases and J by 5 bases. CDR3 protein: CASSWTSGSHNEQFF. The CDR3 coding sequence is TGTGCCAGCAGCTGGACTAGCGGGAGCCACAATGAGCAGTTCTTC.

The V and J genes are TRBV19 and TRBJ2-7, with TRBD1 as a possible D gene (5 bases). Looked up from germline, CDR1 is LNHDA and CDR2 is SQIVND (reference sequence). This CDR3 comprises 13 residues. V lost 5 bases to trimming and J lost 0 bases, with 8 bases between them. CDR3 loop: CASSDSSSYEQYF. The CDR3 DNA sequence: TGTGCCAGTAGTGACAGCAGCTCCTACGAGCAGTACTTC.

This chain joins TRBV19 and TRBJ2-7; perhaps D is TRBD1 or TRBD2 (5 bases each). Trimming pared 5 bases from V and 5 bases from J, leaving 16 bases between. CDR1 LNHDA and CDR2 SQIVND come from the germline V gene (reference sequence). The CDR3 is 14 amino acids. The CDR3, as DNA: TGTGCCAGTAGTCTTCGGGACCTTTGGGACGAGCAGTACTTC. Its protein product is CASSLRDLWDEQYF.

This clone appeared a few times. The chain couples TRBV13 to TRBJ1-4; D unclear. This CDR3 contains 12 residues. Trimming shortened V by 5 bases and J by 3 bases, and 4 bases separated the two germline ends. In germline, CDR1 is PRHDT, CDR2 FYEKMQ (reference sequence). The chain's CDR3 is CASSPPNEKLFF. In DNA form, the CDR3 reads TGTGCCAGCAGCCCACCTAATGAAAAACTGTTTTTT.

The chain joins TRBV5-1 to TRBJ2-1; D is perhaps TRBD1 or TRBD2 (6 bases each). The CDR3 consists of 17 residues. Trimming stripped 0 bases from V and 1 base from J, with 14 bases between. In germline, CDR1 is SGHRS, CDR2 YFSETQ. The CDR3 sequence is CASSLALGGASYNEQFF. In DNA, the CDR3 is TGCGCCAGCAGCTTGGCGCTCGGGGGCGCATCCTACAATGAGCAGTTCTTC.

In this sample, this clone turned up once. This chain joins TRBV5-1 and TRBJ1-1; a possible D gene is TRBD1 (5 bases). CDR1 and CDR2 from the germline V gene are SGHRS and YFSETQ. The CDR3 loop spans 16 amino acids. V gave up 3 bases and J gave up 1 base, with 16 bases separating them. CDR3 region: CASSSGRDSRNTEAFF. The CDR3 DNA sequence: TGCGCCAGCAGCTCCGGACGGGACTCCCGGAACACTGAAGCTTTCTTT.

A few counts support this clone. V and J are TRBV25-1 and TRBJ1-1; no reliable D call. The V and J ends lost 8 bases and 4 bases respectively, with 14 bases between them. Germline CDR1 is MGHDK and CDR2 is SYGVNS. The CDR3 extends over 13 amino acids. DNA of the CDR3: TGTGCCAGCTCGCCCGGGGTAGGCACTGAAGCTTTCTTT. Amino acids: CASSPGVGTEAFF. Looking up the rest from reference TRBV25-1 and TRBJ1-1 gives the full variable domain: EADIYQTPRYLVIGTGKKITLECSQTMGHDKMYWYQQDPGMELHLIHYSYGVNSTEKGDLSSESTVSRIRTEHFPLTLESARPSHTSQYLCASSPGVGTEAFFGQGTRLTVV.

The chain links TRBV6-1 to TRBJ2-7; 9 positions agree with TRBD1. This CDR3 has 13 amino acids. CDR1 MNHNS and CDR2 SASEGT come from the germline V gene. Losses at the gene ends were 4 bases for V and 3 bases for J; bases not matched to a gene: 1. The CDR3 here is CASSADRGYEQYF. CDR3 sequence (DNA): TGTGCCAGCAGTGCGGACAGGGGCTACGAGCAGTACTTC.

CDR3 DNA sequence: TGTGCCAGCAGCTACACTAGGAACAGCAATTACGAGCAGTACTTC. Translation: CASSYTRNSNYEQYF. This chain links TRBV28 with TRBJ2-7, with D perhaps matching TRBD2 (5 bases). CDR1 and CDR2 from the germline V gene are MDHEN and SYDVKM. Trimming took off 6 bases at V and 4 bases at J, with 19 bases between the two ends. This CDR3 contains 15 residues.

The DNA for the CDR3 is TGTGCCAGCAGCCCATTCGGGCAGGGTAGAGAAGCTTTCTTT. It codes for CASSPFGQGREAFF. The rearrangement uses TRBV7-3 and TRBJ1-1, with TRBD1 as a possible D gene (5 bases). CDR1 SGHTA and CDR2 FQGTGA come from the germline V gene. Trimming pared 5 bases from V and 8 bases from J, leaving 18 bases between. There are 14 residues in the CDR3.

The rearrangement joins TRBV5-4 to TRBJ2-7, with D unresolved. In germline, CDR1 is SGHNT, CDR2 YYREEE (reference sequence). Trimming stripped 0 bases from V and 5 bases from J, with 12 bases between. This CDR3 is 14 amino acids long. Here the CDR3 reads CASSLGPKPHEQYF. The CDR3, as DNA: TGTGCCAGCAGCTTGGGGCCCAAACCCCACGAGCAGTACTTC. Filled out from reference TRBV5-4 and TRBJ2-7, the complete variable domain reads ETGVTQSPTHLIKTRGQQVTLRCSSQSGHNTVSWYQQALGQGPQFIFQYYREEENGRGNFPPRFSGLQFPNYSSELNVNALELDDSALYLCASSLGPKPHEQYFGPGTRLTVT.

The CDR3 here is CASLDRAYNEQFF. In DNA form, the CDR3 reads TGTGCCAGCCTTGACAGGGCCTACAATGAGCAGTTCTTC. V usage is TRBV19 and J usage is TRBJ2-1; 7 nucleotides agree with TRBD1. The germline CDR1 and CDR2 sequences are LNHDA and SQIVND (reference sequence). The CDR3 is 13 amino acids. The ends lost 9 bases at V and 2 bases at J; junction bases unmatched: 4.

J is TRBJ1-2 and V is TRBV10-3; no firm D call. Trimming cost V 4 bases and J 3 bases, with 9 bases left between them. The CDR3 totals 13 residues. The germline V gene has CDR1 ENHRY and CDR2 SYGVKD. The CDR3 is CAISAPSDYGYTF. The CDR3 region has the DNA TGTGCCATCAGTGCTCCGTCGGACTATGGCTACACCTTC.

The V gene is TRBV19, the J gene TRBJ2-4; TRBD2 aligns across 8 bases. Germline V CDR1 and CDR2: LNHDA, SQIVND (reference sequence). The V and J ends lost 9 bases and 0 bases, in that order; junction bases with no gene match: 4. There are 14 residues in the CDR3. This CDR3 reads CASTGGSAKNIQYF. CDR3 coding DNA: TGTGCCAGCACGGGGGGGTCAGCCAAAAACATTCAGTACTTC.

The chain recombines TRBV11-2 with TRBJ1-1, with D possibly being TRBD1 (6 bases). Trimming cost V 5 bases and J 3 bases, with 16 bases left between them. The CDR3 has 15 residues. The V gene's germline CDR1 is SGHAT and CDR2 FQNNGV. CDR3 loop: CASSLGAGVYTEAFF. The CDR3 DNA reads as TGTGCCAGCAGCCTTGGGGCAGGGGTATACACTGAAGCTTTCTTT.